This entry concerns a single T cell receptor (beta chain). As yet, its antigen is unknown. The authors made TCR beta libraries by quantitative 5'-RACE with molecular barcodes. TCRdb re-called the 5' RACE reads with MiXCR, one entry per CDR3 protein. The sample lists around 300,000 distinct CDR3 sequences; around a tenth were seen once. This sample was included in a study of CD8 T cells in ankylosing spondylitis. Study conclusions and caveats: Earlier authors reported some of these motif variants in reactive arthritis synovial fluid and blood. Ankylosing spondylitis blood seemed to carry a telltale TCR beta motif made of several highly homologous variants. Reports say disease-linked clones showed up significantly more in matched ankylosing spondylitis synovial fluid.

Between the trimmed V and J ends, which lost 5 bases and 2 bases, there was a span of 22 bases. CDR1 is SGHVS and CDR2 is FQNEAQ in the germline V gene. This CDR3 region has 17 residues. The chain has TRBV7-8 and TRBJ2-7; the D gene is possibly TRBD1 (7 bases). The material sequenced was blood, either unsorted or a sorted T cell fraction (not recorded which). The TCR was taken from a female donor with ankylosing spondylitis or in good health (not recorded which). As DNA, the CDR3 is TGTGCCAGCAGCGCCTCACAGACAGGGTCTAGCGCCTACGAGCAGTACTTC. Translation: CASSASQTGSSAYEQYF. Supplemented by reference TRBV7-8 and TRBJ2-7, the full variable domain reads GAGVSQSPRYKVAKRGQDVALRCDPISGHVSLFWYQQALGQGPEFLTYFQNEAQLDKSGLPSDRFFAERPEGSVSTLKIQRTQQEDSAVYLCASSASQTGSSAYEQYFGPGTRLTVT.